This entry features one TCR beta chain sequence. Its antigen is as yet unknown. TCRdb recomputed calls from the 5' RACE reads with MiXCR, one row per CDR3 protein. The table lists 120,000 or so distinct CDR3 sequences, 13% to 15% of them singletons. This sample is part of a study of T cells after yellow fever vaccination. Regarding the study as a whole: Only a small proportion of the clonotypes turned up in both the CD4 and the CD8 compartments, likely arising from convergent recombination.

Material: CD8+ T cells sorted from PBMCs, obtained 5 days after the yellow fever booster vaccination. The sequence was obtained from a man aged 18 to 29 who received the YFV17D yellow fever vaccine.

The CDR3 region is CASSRRGQTNEKLFF. The CDR3 nucleotides read TGTGCCAGCAGCCGGAGGGGACAGACAAATGAAAAACTGTTTTTT. The chain is built from TRBV13 and TRBJ1-4, with 7 bases aligning to TRBD1. The germline gives CDR1 PRHDT, CDR2 FYEKMQ (reference sequence). The CDR3 contains 15 residues. With V trimmed by 5 bases and J by 5 bases, 8 bases remained unmatched.